Listed below are T cell receptor beta chains from one sample, sequenced in a study of OX40 agonist ivuxolimab in advanced cancers. The table came from immunoSEQ multiplex PCR; TCRdb's copy has only in-frame clones and leaves some out. The data show around 46,000 clones, with approximately 80% seen just once and under 3% held by the top ten. Here the sequenced sample was CD4+ or CD8+ T cells sorted from blood, taken in a trial of the OX40 agonist ivuxolimab. Receptors originate from an adult with an advanced solid tumor such as melanoma, head and neck, liver or kidney cancer. The CDR3 runs from the conserved cysteine through the conserved F or W. A D gene is named only where the DNA matches it firmly. Clone size is not always given. Where it is, it says once, few, many or a class for expanded clones.

J gene: TRBJ2-1
clone size: -
V gene: TRBV5-1
D gene: -
CDR3 DNA: TGCGCCAGCACCCCCGGCGGGACCCACAATGAGCAGTTCTTC
CDR3 protein: CASTPGGTHNEQFF

J gene: TRBJ2-7
clone size: -
V gene: TRBV5-6
D gene: TRBD2
CDR3 DNA: TGTGCCAGCAGCCCCCCCGGGCGGGAGTGGTACGAGCAGTACTTC
CDR3 protein: CASSPPGREWYEQYF

J gene: TRBJ1-1
clone size: medium-sized
V gene: TRBV9
D gene: -
CDR3 DNA: TGTGCCAGCAGCGTTAGGGGATCATCTGAAGCTTTCTTT
CDR3 protein: CASSVRGSSEAFF

J gene: TRBJ1-1
clone size: -
V gene: TRBV6-5
D gene: -
CDR3 DNA: TGTGCCAGCAGCCTGCAGGGTTTGGGAGAAGCTTTCTTT
CDR3 protein: CASSLQGLGEAFF

J gene: TRBJ1-2
clone size: -
V gene: TRBV6-1
D gene: -
CDR3 DNA: TGTGCCAGCAGCACCGGGAAGGATGGCTACACCTTC
CDR3 protein: CASSTGKDGYTF

J gene: TRBJ2-2
clone size: -
V gene: TRBV28
D gene: -
CDR3 DNA: TGTGCCAGCAGTTACCCACGACGGGAGAACACCGGGGAGCTGTTTTTT
CDR3 protein: CASSYPRRENTGELFF

J gene: TRBJ1-1
clone size: once
V gene: TRBV6-1
D gene: -
CDR3 DNA: TGTGCCAGCTCTGGCAGAAGGGATTCTGCTGAAGCTTTCTTT
CDR3 protein: CASSGRRDSAEAFF

J gene: TRBJ2-7
clone size: few
V gene: TRBV10-1
D gene: -
CDR3 DNA: TGCGCCAGCACCCCCTCGCTGGGGTACGAGCAGTACTTC
CDR3 protein: CASTPSLGYEQYF

J gene: TRBJ1-2
clone size: -
V gene: TRBV4-2
D gene: -
CDR3 DNA: TGTGCCAGCAGCCAAGATCGGGCAGACTATGGCTACACCTTC
CDR3 protein: CASSQDRADYGYTF

J gene: TRBJ2-5
clone size: -
V gene: TRBV5-4
D gene: -
CDR3 DNA: TGTGCCAGCAGCTTGGGAGGGGGACACCAAGAGACCCAGTACTTC
CDR3 protein: CASSLGGGHQETQYF

J gene: TRBJ2-3
clone size: once
V gene: TRBV5-4
D gene: -
CDR3 DNA: TGTGCCAGCAGCTTGGTTCAGAGCACAGATACGCAGTATTTT
CDR3 protein: CASSLVQSTDTQYF

J gene: TRBJ2-2
clone size: once
V gene: TRBV19
D gene: -
CDR3 DNA: TGTGCCAGTAGTATCAACGGACTCGGGGAGCTGTTTTTT
CDR3 protein: CASSINGLGELFF

J gene: TRBJ2-3
clone size: -
V gene: TRBV7-2
D gene: -
CDR3 DNA: TGTGCCAGCAGCTTAGTGGGTAGCAGCACAGATACGCAGTATTTT
CDR3 protein: CASSLVGSSTDTQYF

J gene: TRBJ1-2
clone size: -
V gene: TRBV4-2
D gene: TRBD1
CDR3 DNA: TGTGCCAGCAGCCAAGGGACAGGGAGGTATGGCTACACCTTC
CDR3 protein: CASSQGTGRYGYTF

J gene: TRBJ1-5
clone size: few
V gene: TRBV15
D gene: -
CDR3 DNA: TGTGCCACCAGCAGGGAGGATTTCGGGACTGTTGGTCAGCCCCAGCATTTT
CDR3 protein: CATSREDFGTVGQPQHF

J gene: TRBJ2-1
clone size: -
V gene: TRBV14
D gene: TRBD2
CDR3 DNA: TGTGCCAGCAGCCACCTCGGGACTAGCGGGAGGGGTGAGCAGTTCTTC
CDR3 protein: CASSHLGTSGRGEQFF

J gene: TRBJ2-3
clone size: -
V gene: TRBV9
D gene: TRBD2
CDR3 DNA: TGTGCCAGCAGCGTAGCCGCTAGCGGGGATAATACGCAGTATTTT
CDR3 protein: CASSVAASGDNTQYF

J gene: TRBJ2-7
clone size: -
V gene: TRBV6-6
D gene: -
CDR3 DNA: TGTGCCACTAAGCGGATAGGATCCCTGGAAGAGCAGTACTTC
CDR3 protein: CATKRIGSLEEQYF

J gene: TRBJ2-1
clone size: -
V gene: TRBV5-1
D gene: -
CDR3 DNA: TGCGCCAGCAGCTCCCCGGGGTTCGTGGGTGAGCAGTTCTTC
CDR3 protein: CASSSPGFVGEQFF

J gene: TRBJ1-1
clone size: few
V gene: TRBV6-6
D gene: -
CDR3 DNA: TGTGCCAGCAGTGACTACAGGAGTAAAGCTTTCTTT
CDR3 protein: CASSDYRSKAFF

J gene: TRBJ1-1
clone size: -
V gene: TRBV28
D gene: -
CDR3 DNA: TGTGCCAGCAGACAAACGACCAAGGGCCGATACACTGAAGCTTTCTTT
CDR3 protein: CASRQTTKGRYTEAFF

J gene: TRBJ2-2
clone size: once
V gene: TRBV2
D gene: -
CDR3 DNA: TGTGCCAGCAGTGGGGAGACCGGGGAGCTGTTTTTT
CDR3 protein: CASSGETGELFF

J gene: TRBJ2-2
clone size: -
V gene: TRBV11-3
D gene: TRBD1
CDR3 DNA: TGTGCCAGCAGCCACGACAGGGGCCCAGCGAACACCGGGGAGCTGTTTTTT
CDR3 protein: CASSHDRGPANTGELFF

J gene: TRBJ2-6
clone size: few
V gene: TRBV30
D gene: -
CDR3 DNA: TGTGCCTGGAGTGTAGGTCAGGCTGGGGCCAACGTCCTGACTTTC
CDR3 protein: CAWSVGQAGANVLTF

J gene: TRBJ2-2
clone size: -
V gene: TRBV10-3
D gene: TRBD1
CDR3 DNA: TGTGCCGTCCTACCCGGGACAGCGAACACCGGGGAGCTGTTTTTT
CDR3 protein: CAVLPGTANTGELFF

J gene: TRBJ1-1
clone size: -
V gene: TRBV10-3
D gene: -
CDR3 DNA: TGTGCCAGCCGAAACATGAACACTGAAGCTTTCTTT
CDR3 protein: CASRNMNTEAFF

J gene: TRBJ1-3
clone size: -
V gene: TRBV7-9
D gene: -
CDR3 DNA: TGTGCCAGCAGCTCAGGACACGGGGGGAACACCATATATTTT
CDR3 protein: CASSSGHGGNTIYF

J gene: TRBJ1-4
clone size: -
V gene: TRBV5-3
D gene: TRBD1
CDR3 DNA: TGTGCCAGAAGCTCCAGGACAGGGTGTGAAAAACTGTTTTTT
CDR3 protein: CARSSRTGCEKLFF

J gene: TRBJ2-7
clone size: -
V gene: TRBV6-6
D gene: TRBD2
CDR3 DNA: TGTGCCAGCAGACTAGCGGGGGTCGACGAGCAGTACTTC
CDR3 protein: CASRLAGVDEQYF

J gene: TRBJ1-3
clone size: -
V gene: TRBV4-1
D gene: -
CDR3 DNA: TGCGCCAGCAGCCGGCCCGGGAGGACCTCTGGAAACACCATATATTTT
CDR3 protein: CASSRPGRTSGNTIYF

J gene: TRBJ2-5
clone size: few
V gene: TRBV7-9
D gene: TRBD1
CDR3 DNA: TGTGCCAGCAGCTTCCCGGGGACAGGCCAAGAGACCCAGTACTTC
CDR3 protein: CASSFPGTGQETQYF

J gene: TRBJ2-4
clone size: -
V gene: TRBV10-1
D gene: TRBD1
CDR3 DNA: TGCGCCAGCAGTCCCGGACAGGGAAACATTCAGTACTTC
CDR3 protein: CASSPGQGNIQYF

J gene: TRBJ1-2
clone size: -
V gene: TRBV5-5
D gene: -
CDR3 DNA: TGTGCCAGCAGCCCGCTCTCGTACCGGGGCTACACCTTC
CDR3 protein: CASSPLSYRGYTF

J gene: TRBJ2-5
clone size: -
V gene: TRBV10-3
D gene: -
CDR3 DNA: TGTGCCATCAGTCAGGGGGGTGGAGGCCAAGAGACCCAGTACTTC
CDR3 protein: CAISQGGGGQETQYF

J gene: TRBJ2-2
clone size: few
V gene: TRBV30
D gene: -
CDR3 DNA: TGTGCCTGGAGCAACACCGGGGAGCTGTTTTTT
CDR3 protein: CAWSNTGELFF